This passage covers 16 T cell receptor beta chains from one sample sequenced in a study of blood T cell repertoires in COVID-19. Sequencing was performed with immunoSEQ multiplex PCR; in TCRdb, only in-frame clones are kept and a portion is missing. The sample includes fewer than 350,000 clones, approximately 90% of them seen just once. Material for sequencing was PBMCs or T cells enriched from blood (not recorded which). These TCRs come from a woman aged 25 to 39 with acute COVID-19.

As DNA, the CDR3 is TGTGCCAGCAGCTTGGAGGACAGGGGGTATTACAATGAGCAGTTCTTC. As protein: CASSLEDRGYYNEQFF. The chain combines TRBV5-6 with TRBJ2-1, with 10 bases aligning to TRBD1. Trimming removed 0 bases from V and 4 bases from J; junction bases left unmatched: 4. Germline values: CDR1 SGHDT, CDR2 YYEEEE. This CDR3 region has 16 residues.

The CDR3 bases are TGTGCCAGCAGTTTACTAGCGGGAGTGGGAGAGACCCAGTACTTC. This encodes CASSLLAGVGETQYF. This chain links TRBV2 with TRBJ2-5, with 11 bases lining up with TRBD2. Germline V gene sequence: CDR1 SNHLY, CDR2 FYNNEI. The junction had 6 bases not matched to a gene; V was cut back by 5 bases and J by 4 bases. This CDR3 region has 15 residues.

CDR3 DNA sequence: TGTGCCAGCAGCTTAGCAGAGACAGGTGGCAGCGGAGCTTTCTTT. The encoded protein is CASSLAETGGSGAFF. This rearrangement joins TRBV11-1 to TRBJ1-1, with D possibly TRBD1 on 6 matching bases. The CDR3 has 15 amino acids. The germline CDR1 and CDR2 sequences are SGHAT and FQDESV (reference sequence). The V end was cut by 0 bases, the J end by 10 bases, with 18 bases between.

This clone was seen once. The gene calls are TRBV29-1 and TRBJ1-2, with 9 bases aligning to TRBD1. Germline V CDR1 and CDR2: SQVTM, ANQGSEA. V shed 7 bases, J shed 1 base, and the junction held 4 bases outside the gene matches. The CDR3 extends over 13 amino acids. This CDR3 reads CSGRDRDNYGYTF. CDR3 nucleotides: TGCAGCGGACGGGACAGGGATAACTATGGCTACACCTTC.

V is TRBV28 and J is TRBJ2-3; 7 bases fit TRBD1. CDR1 is MDHEN, CDR2 SYDVKM, per germline. This CDR3 is built from 15 residues. V gave up 5 bases and J gave up 4 bases; unmatched junction bases: 9. The CDR3 is CASSRILTGADTQYF. The DNA for the CDR3 is TGTGCCAGCAGTAGGATACTAACAGGGGCAGATACGCAGTATTTT. The entire variable domain, with the rest obtained from reference TRBV28 and TRBJ2-3, is as follows: DVKVTQSSRYLVKRTGEKVFLECVQDMDHENMFWYRQDPGLGLRLIYFSYDVKMKEKGDIPEGYSVSREKKERFSLILESASTNQTSMYLCASSRILTGADTQYFGPGTRLTVL.

J is TRBJ2-1 and V is TRBV18, with D tentatively TRBD2 (5 bases). CDR1 is KGHSH, CDR2 LQKENI, per germline. CDR3 length: 15 residues. Between the trimmed V and J ends, which lost 2 bases and 9 bases, there was a span of 17 bases. The CDR3 loop is CASSPTLPRAGEQFF. Here the CDR3 DNA reads TGTGCCAGCTCACCAACGCTGCCACGCGCGGGTGAGCAGTTCTTC.

This clone was found a few times. The chain recombines TRBV21-1 with TRBJ1-5; TRBD1 is the table's D call and was not checked against the DNA. TRBV21-1 corresponds to a pseudogene. CDR3 size: 18 residues. The CDR3 coding sequence is TGTGCCAGCAGCAAAGTTGCGTTTTGGGACAGCGACAATCAGCCCCAGCATTTT. It specifies CASSKVAFWDSDNQPQHF.

The rearrangement links TRBV2 to TRBJ2-3, with D perhaps TRBD2 (5 bases). CDR3 length: 13 amino acids. Trimming took off 10 bases at V and 2 bases at J, with 13 bases between the two ends. In germline, CDR1 is SNHLY, CDR2 FYNNEI. CDR3: CAINYRDTDTQYF. The CDR3 DNA is TGTGCCATCAACTACCGGGACACAGATACGCAGTATTTT. The entire variable domain, with the rest obtained from reference TRBV2 and TRBJ2-3, is as follows: EPEVTQTPSHQVTQMGQEVILRCVPISNHLYFYWYRQILGQKVEFLVSFYNNEISEKSEIFDDQFSVERPDGSNFTLKIRSTKLEDSAMYFCAINYRDTDTQYFGPGTRLTVL.

The J gene is TRBJ1-4, the V gene TRBV6-5; D uncertain. Germline V gene data show CDR1 as MNHEY and CDR2 as SVGAGI. This CDR3 is 14 amino acids long. The V and J ends lost 4 bases and 8 bases respectively, with 14 bases between them. CDR3 sequence (DNA): TGTGCCAGCAGTTTGGGGTCCGGGAGAGAAAAACTGTTTTTT. Its translation: CASSLGSGREKLFF.

The chain uses TRBV2 and TRBJ2-7; TRBD1 agrees at 8 bases. The CDR3 totals 13 residues. Looked up from germline, CDR1 is SNHLY and CDR2 is FYNNEI. V gave up 4 bases and J gave up 7 bases; unmatched junction bases: 6. This CDR3 reads CASSGQGLSEQYF. CDR3 bases: TGTGCCAGCAGTGGACAGGGGTTGAGTGAGCAGTACTTC.

The V gene is TRBV7-9, the J gene TRBJ2-2; 7 bases align to TRBD2. CDR3 size: 15 residues. With V trimmed by 6 bases and J by 5 bases, 9 bases remained unmatched. Looked up from germline, CDR1 is SEHNR and CDR2 is FQNEAQ (reference sequence). In DNA form, the CDR3 reads TGTGCCAGCAGTCAAGGGCTAGCGGTTACCGGGGAGCTGTTTTTT. Translating it yields CASSQGLAVTGELFF.

The chain couples TRBV4-1 to TRBJ1-6; 9 bases agree with TRBD1. Unmatched junction bases numbered 6, after V lost 0 bases and J lost 9 bases. This CDR3 spans 16 amino acids. Germline assignment: CDR1 MGHRA and CDR2 YSYEKL. The CDR3 is CASSQDWETGGSPLHF. The CDR3, as DNA: TGCGCCAGCAGCCAAGATTGGGAGACAGGGGGTTCACCCCTCCACTTT.

The gene calls are TRBV7-8 and TRBJ1-3; 7 bases are shared with TRBD1. The V and J ends lost 0 bases and 2 bases, in that order; junction bases with no gene match: 4. This CDR3 spans 16 amino acids. CDR1 is SGHVS, CDR2 FQNEAQ, per germline. The CDR3 nucleotides read TGTGCCAGCAGCTTAGCAACAGGGGAAACTGGAAACACCATATATTTT. Its protein is CASSLATGETGNTIYF.

This chain connects TRBV3-1 (or the pseudogene TRBV3-2) to TRBJ2-1; TRBD1 is a possible D gene (5 bases). V was shortened by 5 bases and J by 14 bases, with 19 bases between the two germline ends. From germline, CDR1 is LGHDT and CDR2 YNNKEL (reference sequence). This CDR3 region has 13 residues. CDR3 sequence (DNA): TGTGCCAGCAGCGATAGTTCAGGGCCTCTTGAGTTCTTC. It yields the protein CASSDSSGPLEFF.

The CDR3 nucleotides read TGTGCCAGCAGCTCAGGGACTCACTACAATGAGCAGTTCTTC. Translation gives CASSSGTHYNEQFF. The J gene is TRBJ2-1, the V gene TRBV9, with a tentative D call TRBD2 (6 bases). In germline, CDR1 is SGDLS, CDR2 YYNGEE. Trimming removed 4 bases at V and 3 bases at J, with 11 bases between. This CDR3 contains 14 residues.

V gene TRBV6-5 combines with J gene TRBJ2-7, with 13 nucleotides matching TRBD2. The CDR3 consists of 16 residues. Germline V gene data show CDR1 as MNHEY and CDR2 as SVGAGI. V lost 2 bases, J lost 4 bases, and 5 bases stayed unmatched. CDR3 residues: CASSYGRTSGSYEQYF. The CDR3 region has the DNA TGTGCCAGCAGTTACGGTAGGACTAGCGGGAGTTACGAGCAGTACTTC.